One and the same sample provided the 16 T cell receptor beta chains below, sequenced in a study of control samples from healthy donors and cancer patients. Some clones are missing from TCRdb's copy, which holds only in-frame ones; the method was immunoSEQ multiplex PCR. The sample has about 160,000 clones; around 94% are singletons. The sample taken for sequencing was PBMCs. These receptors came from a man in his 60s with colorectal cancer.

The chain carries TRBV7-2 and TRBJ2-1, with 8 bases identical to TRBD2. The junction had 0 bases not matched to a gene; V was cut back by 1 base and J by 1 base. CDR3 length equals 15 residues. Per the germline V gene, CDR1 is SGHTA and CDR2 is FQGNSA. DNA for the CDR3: TGTGCCAGCAGCTTAGGCGGGGGGTCCTACAATGAGCAGTTCTTC. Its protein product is CASSLGGGSYNEQFF. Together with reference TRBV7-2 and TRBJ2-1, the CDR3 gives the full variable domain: GAGVSQSPSNKVTEKGKDVELRCDPISGHTALYWYRQSLGQGLEFLIYFQGNSAPDKSGLPSDRFSAERTGGSVSTLTIQRTQQEDSAVYLCASSLGGGSYNEQFFGPGTRLTVL.

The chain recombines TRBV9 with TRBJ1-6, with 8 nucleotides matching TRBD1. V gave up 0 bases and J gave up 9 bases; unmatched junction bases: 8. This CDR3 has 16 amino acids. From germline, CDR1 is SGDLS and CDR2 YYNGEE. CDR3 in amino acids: CASSVGTGSTGSPLHF. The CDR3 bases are TGTGCCAGCAGCGTAGGGACAGGGTCAACGGGTTCACCCCTCCACTTT.

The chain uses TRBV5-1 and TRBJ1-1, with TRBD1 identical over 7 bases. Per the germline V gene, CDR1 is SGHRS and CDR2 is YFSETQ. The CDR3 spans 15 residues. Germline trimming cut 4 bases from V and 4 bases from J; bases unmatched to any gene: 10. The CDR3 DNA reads TGCGCCAGCAGCGACGTATCAGGGGGTAGCACTGAAGCTTTCTTT. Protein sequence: CASSDVSGGSTEAFF.

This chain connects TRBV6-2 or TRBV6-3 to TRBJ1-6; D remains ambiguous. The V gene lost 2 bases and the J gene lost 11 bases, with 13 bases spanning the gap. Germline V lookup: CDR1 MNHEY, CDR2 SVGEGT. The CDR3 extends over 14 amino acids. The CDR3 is CASSYARPPTPLHF. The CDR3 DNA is TGTGCCAGCAGTTACGCTCGGCCGCCGACACCCCTCCACTTT.

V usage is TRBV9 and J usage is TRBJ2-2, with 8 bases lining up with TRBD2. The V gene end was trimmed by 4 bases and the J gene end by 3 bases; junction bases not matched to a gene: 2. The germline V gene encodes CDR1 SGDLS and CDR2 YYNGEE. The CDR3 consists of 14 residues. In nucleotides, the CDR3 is TGTGCCAGCAGCTCGGGGGGGCACACCGGGGAGCTGTTTTTT. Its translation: CASSSGGHTGELFF.

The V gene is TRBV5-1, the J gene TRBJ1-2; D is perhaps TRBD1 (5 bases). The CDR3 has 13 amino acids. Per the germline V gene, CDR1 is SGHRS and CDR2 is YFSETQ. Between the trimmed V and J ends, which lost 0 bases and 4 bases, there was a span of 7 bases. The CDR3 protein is CASSLDRLYGYTF. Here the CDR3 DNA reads TGCGCCAGCAGCTTGGACAGGCTCTATGGCTACACCTTC.

The CDR3 DNA reads as TGTGCCAGCTCACCACTGGACCTAGGGCGTCAAGAGACCCAGTACTTC. This encodes CASSPLDLGRQETQYF. This chain connects TRBV18 to TRBJ2-5; unclear D gene. V lost 1 base and J 2 bases, leaving 14 bases between the germline ends. The germline V gene has CDR1 KGHSH and CDR2 LQKENI. CDR3 size: 16 residues.

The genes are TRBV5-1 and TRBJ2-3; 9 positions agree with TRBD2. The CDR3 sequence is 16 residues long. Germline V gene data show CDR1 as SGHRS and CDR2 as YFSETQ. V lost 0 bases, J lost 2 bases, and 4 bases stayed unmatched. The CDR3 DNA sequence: TGCGCCAGCAGCTTGGATGCGGGGGGGTCCACAGATACGCAGTATTTT. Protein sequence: CASSLDAGGSTDTQYF.

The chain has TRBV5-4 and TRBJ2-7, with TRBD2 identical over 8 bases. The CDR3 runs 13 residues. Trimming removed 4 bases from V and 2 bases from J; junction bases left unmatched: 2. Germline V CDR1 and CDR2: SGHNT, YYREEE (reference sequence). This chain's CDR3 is CASSGTSTYEQYF. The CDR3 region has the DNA TGTGCCAGCAGCGGGACTAGTACCTACGAGCAGTACTTC.

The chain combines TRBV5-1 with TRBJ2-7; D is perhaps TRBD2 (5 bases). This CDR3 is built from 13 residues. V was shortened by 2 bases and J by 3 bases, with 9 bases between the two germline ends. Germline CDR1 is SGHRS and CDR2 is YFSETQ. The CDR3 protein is CASSFGRDYEQYF. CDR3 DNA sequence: TGCGCCAGCAGCTTCGGACGGGACTACGAGCAGTACTTC.

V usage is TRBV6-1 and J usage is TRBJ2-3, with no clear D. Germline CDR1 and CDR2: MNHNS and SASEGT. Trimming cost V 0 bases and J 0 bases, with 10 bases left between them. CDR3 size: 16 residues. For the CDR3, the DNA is TGTGCCAGCAGTGAAGCGGCCCGCCCTAGCACAGATACGCAGTATTTT. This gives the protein CASSEAARPSTDTQYF.

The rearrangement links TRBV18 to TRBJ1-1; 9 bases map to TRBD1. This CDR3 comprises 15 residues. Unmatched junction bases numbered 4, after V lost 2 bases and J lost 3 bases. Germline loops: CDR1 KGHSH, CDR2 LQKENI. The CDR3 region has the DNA TGTGCCAGCTCACCAGGGACAGGGATAGACACTGAAGCTTTCTTT. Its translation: CASSPGTGIDTEAFF.

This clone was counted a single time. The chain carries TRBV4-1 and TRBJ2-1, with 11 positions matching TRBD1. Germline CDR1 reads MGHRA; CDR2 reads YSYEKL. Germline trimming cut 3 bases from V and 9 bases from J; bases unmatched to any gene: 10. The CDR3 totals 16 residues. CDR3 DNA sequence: TGCGCCAGCAGCCACTACCGGGACAGGGGGTTCGGTGAGCAGTTCTTC. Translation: CASSHYRDRGFGEQFF.

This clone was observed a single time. The CDR3 region is CASSWEQNYEQYF. CDR3 DNA: TGTGCCAGCAGCTGGGAACAAAACTACGAGCAGTACTTC. The chain joins TRBV5-4 to TRBJ2-7, with unresolved D. Germline lookup yields CDR1 SGHNT and CDR2 YYREEE (reference sequence). V was clipped by 3 bases and J by 3 bases, with 10 bases between them. This CDR3 is 13 amino acids long.

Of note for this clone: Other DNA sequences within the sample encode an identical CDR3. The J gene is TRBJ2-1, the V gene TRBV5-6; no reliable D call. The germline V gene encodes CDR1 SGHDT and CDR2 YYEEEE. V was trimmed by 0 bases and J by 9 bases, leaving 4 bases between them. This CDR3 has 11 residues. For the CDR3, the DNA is TGTGCCAGCAGCTTGGTATCTGAGCAGTTCTTC. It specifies CASSLVSEQFF.

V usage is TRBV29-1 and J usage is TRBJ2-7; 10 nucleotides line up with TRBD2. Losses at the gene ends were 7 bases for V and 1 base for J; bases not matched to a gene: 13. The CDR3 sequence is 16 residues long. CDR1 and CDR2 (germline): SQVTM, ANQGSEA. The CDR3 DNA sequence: TGCAGCGCCAAAGGGGCTGCTAGCGGGGGTTCCTACGAGCAGTACTTC. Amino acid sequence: CSAKGAASGGSYEQYF.